One sample yielded the 10 T cell receptor beta chains listed below, sequenced in a study of human T cells and chemical hapten exposure. Time point indicated: pre-sensitization, week 0. The treatment is: therapeutic diphenylcyclopropenone sensitization with weekly scalp DPC. Each CDR3 protein is one row after TCRdb ran MiXCR on the RACE reads. Among 280,000 or so distinct CDR3 sequences, roughly 7.7% were seen once, and the ten largest hold 0.9% to 1.5%. The sequencing used whole blood, collected in connection with sensitization to the hapten diphenylcyclopropenone (DPC). Every receptor here comes from a man aged 18 to 30 with alopecia areata. Some clones in this sample may be carry-over from other donors' samples.

The chain recombines TRBV18 with TRBJ1-6, with TRBD1 as a possible D gene (6 bases). CDR1 is KGHSH, CDR2 LQKENI, per germline. The CDR3 totals 14 residues. Between the trimmed V and J ends, which lost 5 bases and 11 bases, there was a span of 16 bases. In DNA form, the CDR3 reads TGTGCCAGCTCAACTTCACCAGGGGAAGCACCCCTCCACTTT. Residues: CASSTSPGEAPLHF.

The chain combines TRBV27 with TRBJ2-7; perhaps D is TRBD1 or TRBD2 (5 bases each). CDR1 is MNHEY, CDR2 SMNVEV, per germline (reference sequence). The CDR3 length is 13 residues. Trimming removed 4 bases at V and 4 bases at J, with 11 bases between. The CDR3 coding sequence is TGTGCCAGCAGTTGGGGACCCAGATACGAGCAGTACGTC. Encoded protein: CASSWGPRYEQYV.

The chain combines TRBV7-6 with TRBJ2-2; D not certain. The CDR3 covers 15 residues. CDR1 and CDR2 from the germline V gene are SGHVS and FNYEAQ. V was pared by 1 base and J by 2 bases, with 8 bases between. The CDR3 sequence: CASSLVIVNTGELFF. The CDR3, as DNA: TGTGCCAGCAGCTTAGTGATCGTCAACACCGGGGAGCTGTTTTTT.

In its sample, this clonotype was seen a few times. V gene TRBV25-1 combines with J gene TRBJ1-5; D is unresolved. Per germline, CDR1 MGHDK and CDR2 SYGVNS. V was shortened by 0 bases and J by 5 bases, with 11 bases between the two germline ends. The CDR3 totals 15 residues. CDR3 protein: CASSEYDEVYQPQHF. As DNA, the CDR3 is TGTGCCAGCAGTGAATATGATGAGGTCTATCAGCCCCAGCATTTT.

V gene TRBV5-1 combines with J gene TRBJ1-2; 7 positions match TRBD1. The CDR3 spans 13 residues. Germline trimming cut 4 bases from V and 6 bases from J; bases unmatched to any gene: 6. CDR1 is SGHRS and CDR2 is YFSETQ in the germline V gene. CDR3 nucleotides: TGCGCCAGCAGCCAGGGACAGACCAATGGCTACACCTTC. Translation gives CASSQGQTNGYTF. The variable domain in full, with the rest retrieved from reference TRBV5-1 and TRBJ1-2, is KAGVTQTPRYLIKTRGQQVTLSCSPISGHRSVSWYQQTPGQGLQFLFEYFSETQRNKGNFPGRFSGRQFSNSRSEMNVSTLELGDSALYLCASSQGQTNGYTFGSGTRLTVV.

This clonotype appeared a few times. The DNA for the CDR3 is TGTGCCAGCAGCTCCTCGATGGGGCAGGAGCAGTACGTC. Translating gives CASSSSMGQEQYV. The gene calls are TRBV5-5 and TRBJ2-7, with a possible D match to TRBD1 (5 bases). V was clipped by 3 bases and J by 7 bases, with 14 bases between them. Germline V gene lookup returns CDR1 SGHKS and CDR2 YYEKEE (reference sequence). This CDR3 has 13 amino acids.

The chain combines TRBV12-3 or TRBV12-4 with TRBJ1-1, with D uncertain. The CDR3 is 14 residues long. Trimming took 6 bases from V and 1 from J, leaving 12 bases between them. The CDR3 region is CASRLLPQNTEAFF. DNA of the CDR3: TGTGCCAGCAGGCTCCTTCCTCAGAACACTGAAGCTTTCTTT.

The chain employs TRBV5-1 and TRBJ1-1; 10 bases map to TRBD1. Germline trimming cut 3 bases from V and 3 bases from J; bases unmatched to any gene: 5. The CDR3 covers 15 residues. The germline V gene has CDR1 SGHRS and CDR2 YFSETQ. The DNA of the CDR3 is TGCGCCAGCAGCTGGTCCGGGACAGGGGACACTGAAGCTTTCTTT. It specifies CASSWSGTGDTEAFF.

The table lists this clonotype with a few counts. The chain has TRBV5-1 and TRBJ2-7; D possibly uses TRBD1 or TRBD2 (5 bases each). Per germline, CDR1 SGHRS and CDR2 YFSETQ. Trimming shortened V by 4 bases and J by 2 bases, and 19 bases separated the two germline ends. The CDR3 is 16 amino acids. The CDR3 DNA follows: TGCGCCAGCAGCCCAGTAGGGACGCTGAACCCCTACGAGCAGTACTTC. Translated, it gives CASSPVGTLNPYEQYF.

This clonotype has more than one count but fewer than ten. The rearrangement uses TRBV20-1 and TRBJ1-2, with no clear D. The CDR3 totals 12 residues. In germline, CDR1 is DFQATT, CDR2 SNEGSKA (reference sequence). With 3 bases removed from V and 5 bases from J, the gap between germline ends came to 10 bases. The CDR3 nucleotides read TGCAGTGCTAGTTCGCAGTCTTATGGCTACACCTTC. Protein: CSASSQSYGYTF.